This T cell receptor (beta chain) was sequenced during a study of T cells in Graves' hyperthyroidism and ophthalmopathy (dated by TCRdb to between 2018 and 2020). About the investigation overall: Peripheral blood samples were taken at the time of initial diagnosis, prior to any treatment. To identify TCR V-J signatures that set the groups apart, the researchers used a discovery cohort of more than 95 patients, made up of under 50 with Graves' ophthalmopathy and some 58 with stable Graves' hyperthyroidism. An independent validation cohort of around 20 hyperthyroidism patients and about 15 patients who later progressed to ophthalmopathy tested prospective prediction of ophthalmopathy. The roughly 100 discovery patients were divided at random into training and test sets in a 7:3 ratio. Thyroid tissue and blood T-cell repertoires from several Graves' hyperthyroidism patients were also compared in the study. After sampling, hyperthyroidism patients received methimazole starting at 30 mg daily, and ophthalmopathy patients received high-dose intravenous methylprednisolone. The paper reports TCR Vbeta CDR3 sequencing of approximately 140 peripheral blood samples: around 41 ophthalmopathy, under 80 hyperthyroidism and around 17 progressor patients.

In the germline V gene, CDR1 corresponds to MNHNS and CDR2 to SASEGT. The V end loses 5 bases and the J end loses 10 bases, and a stretch of 17 bases separates them. The CDR3 runs 13 amino acids, cysteine and phenylalanine included. Only the CDR3 DNA is retained, 39 bases long and in frame from the first base. This clonotype has a count of ten or more. Its antigen has not been determined. The record has no base qualities; no much larger clone is one base away. Ophthalmopathy patients had moderately to severely active disease, Clinical Activity Score of at least 3, NOSPECS grade of at least 4, and duration under 3 months. The study excluded patients with uncontrolled infections, other autoimmune diseases, pregnancy or lactation. Diagnoses relied on clinical symptoms, serum thyroxine and TRAb, thyroid ultrasound and orbital computed tomography. Ficoll-Paque density gradient centrifugation was used to isolate PBMCs from around 10 ml of fresh peripheral blood. Total RNA was extracted using Trizol reagent, and RNA quality was assessed on an Agilent 2100 Bioanalyzer.

Summary of the overall study and its limitations: In validation, the model predicted progression to ophthalmopathy a median of roughly 6.1 months before onset, with approximately 71% sensitivity and about 75% specificity. In cross-validation, a model built on a 13 V-J signature told ophthalmopathy apart from stable hyperthyroidism with roughly 87% sensitivity and around 83% specificity, and in testing the same model reached 80%/75%. No statistical method was used to set the sample size in advance, and investigators knew the group allocation. Most expanded thyroid clonotypes (frequency above 0.001) were also detected in blood, a finding suggesting that blood repertoires may reflect thyroid immune responses.

TCR beta CDR3 regions were amplified from RNA transcripts. For the first round of RT-PCR on the TCR CDR3, the HTBI primer set was used together with the Qiagen OneStep RT-PCR kit. Libraries were constructed in a second round of multiplex PCR, after which size selection and purification were carried out. Libraries were sequenced paired-end with 100 bp reads on an Illumina HiSeq2000. On the authors' methods: SOAPnuke was used to process the raw data, removing reads that contained adapters or uncalled bases, had a mean Phred below 15, or lacked an exact match to the constant primer or identifier. High-quality paired reads were merged using COPE v1.2.5, and each unique nucleotide sequence was defined as a clonotype. MiTCR v1.1 was used to align clonotypes to the IMGT TRBV, TRBD and TRBJ reference segments. Analysis was restricted to V-J combinations with a frequency above 0.0001, which covered roughly 99% of repertoires. The TCS score was defined as F50 (clonal expansion) divided by E x V (chaos), with BLOSUM62-based TCRdist calculated between CDR3 peptides within each V-J. Welch's t-statistics and random forest reduced 450 to 600 V-J features to fewer than 15, which were used in a naive Bayes classifier (R e1071). TCRdb reanalyzed the raw reads on its own, using fastp at Q25 for trimming and MiXCR for clone calling, and kept in-frame beta chains. Every distinct CDR3 protein forms one entry, paired with its most common genes and DNA. It is TCRdb's table, rather than the study itself, that gives the V and J calls and clone size. Here the sample has 310,000 or so distinct CDR3 sequences; more than 15% occur a single time. Over 45% of the sample is in the top ten clones.

Source material: blood. The receptor was derived from a woman between 55 and 75 years old with Graves' ophthalmopathy. Recombination connected TRBV6-1 to TRBJ1-1, with an unclear D gene assignment. The CDR3 reads as follows: CASSPQAGIVAFF. At the DNA level, the sequence is TGTGCCAGCAGTCCCCAAGCGGGGATAGTAGCTTTCTTT.